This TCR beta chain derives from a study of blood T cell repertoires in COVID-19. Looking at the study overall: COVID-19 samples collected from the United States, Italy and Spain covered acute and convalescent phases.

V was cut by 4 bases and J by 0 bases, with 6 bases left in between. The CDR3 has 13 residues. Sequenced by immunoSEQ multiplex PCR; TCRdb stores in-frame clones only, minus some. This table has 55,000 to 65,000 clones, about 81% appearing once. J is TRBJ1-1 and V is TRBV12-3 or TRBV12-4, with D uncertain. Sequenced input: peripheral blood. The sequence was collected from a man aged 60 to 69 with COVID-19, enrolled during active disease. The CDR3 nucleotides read TGTGCCAGCAGTTCGCCGGTGAACACTGAAGCTTTCTTT. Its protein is CASSSPVNTEAFF.